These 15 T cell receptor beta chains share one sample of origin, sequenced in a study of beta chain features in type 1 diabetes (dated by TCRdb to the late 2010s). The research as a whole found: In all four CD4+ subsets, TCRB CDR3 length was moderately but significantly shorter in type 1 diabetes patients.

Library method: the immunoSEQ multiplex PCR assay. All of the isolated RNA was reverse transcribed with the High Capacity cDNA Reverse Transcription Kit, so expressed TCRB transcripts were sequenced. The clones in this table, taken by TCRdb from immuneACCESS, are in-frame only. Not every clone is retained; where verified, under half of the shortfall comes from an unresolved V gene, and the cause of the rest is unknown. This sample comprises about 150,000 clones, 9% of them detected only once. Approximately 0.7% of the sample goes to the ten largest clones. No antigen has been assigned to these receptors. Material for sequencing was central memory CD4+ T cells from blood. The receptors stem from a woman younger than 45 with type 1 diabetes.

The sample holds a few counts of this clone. CDR3 amino acids: CASSGASGTNEQFF. The CDR3 DNA reads TGTGCCAGCAGTGGTGCTAGCGGGACTAATGAGCAGTTCTTC. The chain employs TRBV6-1 and TRBJ2-1, with 9 bases matching TRBD2. CDR1 and CDR2 (germline): MNHNS, SASEGT. The CDR3 contains 14 residues. V lost 4 bases and J lost 7; bases outside the gene matches: 5.

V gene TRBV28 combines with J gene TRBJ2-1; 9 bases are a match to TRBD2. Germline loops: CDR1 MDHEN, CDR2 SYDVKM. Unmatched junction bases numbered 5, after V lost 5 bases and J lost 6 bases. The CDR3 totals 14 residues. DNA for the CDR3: TGTGCCAGCAGTAGGCGGGAGGGGCGCAATGAGCAGTTCTTC. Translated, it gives CASSRREGRNEQFF.

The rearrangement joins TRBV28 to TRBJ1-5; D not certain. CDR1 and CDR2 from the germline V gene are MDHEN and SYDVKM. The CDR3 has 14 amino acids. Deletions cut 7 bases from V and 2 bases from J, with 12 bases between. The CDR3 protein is CASKPGRGNQPQHF. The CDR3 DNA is TGTGCCAGCAAACCGGGGAGAGGCAATCAGCCCCAGCATTTT.

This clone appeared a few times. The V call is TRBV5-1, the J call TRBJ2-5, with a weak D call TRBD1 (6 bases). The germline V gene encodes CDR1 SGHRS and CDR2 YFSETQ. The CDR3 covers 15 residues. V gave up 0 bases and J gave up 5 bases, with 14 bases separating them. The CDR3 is CASSLGTQGWETQYF. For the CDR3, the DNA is TGCGCCAGCAGCTTGGGGACACAGGGCTGGGAGACCCAGTACTTC. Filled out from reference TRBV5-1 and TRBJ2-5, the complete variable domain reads KAGVTQTPRYLIKTRGQQVTLSCSPISGHRSVSWYQQTPGQGLQFLFEYFSETQRNKGNFPGRFSGRQFSNSRSEMNVSTLELGDSALYLCASSLGTQGWETQYFGPGTRLLVL.

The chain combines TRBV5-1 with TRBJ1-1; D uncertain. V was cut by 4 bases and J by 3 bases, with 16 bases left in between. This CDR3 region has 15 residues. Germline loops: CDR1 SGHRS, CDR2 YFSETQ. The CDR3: CASSRVEDGHTEAFF. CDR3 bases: TGCGCCAGCAGCAGGGTGGAGGATGGCCACACTGAAGCTTTCTTT.

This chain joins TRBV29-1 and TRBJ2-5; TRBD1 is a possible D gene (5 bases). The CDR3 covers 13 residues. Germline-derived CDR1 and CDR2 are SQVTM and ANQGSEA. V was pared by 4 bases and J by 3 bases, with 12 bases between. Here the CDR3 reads CSVAGQVKETQYF. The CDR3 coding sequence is TGCAGCGTTGCAGGGCAGGTAAAAGAGACCCAGTACTTC.

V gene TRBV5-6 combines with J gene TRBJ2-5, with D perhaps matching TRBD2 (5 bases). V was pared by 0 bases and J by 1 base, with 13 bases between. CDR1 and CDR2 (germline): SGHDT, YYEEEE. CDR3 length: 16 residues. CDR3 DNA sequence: TGTGCCAGCAGCTTGGGTCTGGGAGAGCCCCAAGAGACCCAGTACTTC. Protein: CASSLGLGEPQETQYF.

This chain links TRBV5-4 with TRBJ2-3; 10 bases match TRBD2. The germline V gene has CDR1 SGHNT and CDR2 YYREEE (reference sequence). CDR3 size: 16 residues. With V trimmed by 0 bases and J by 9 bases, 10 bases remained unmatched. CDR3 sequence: CASSLDGASGRRTQYF. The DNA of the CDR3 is TGTGCCAGCAGCTTGGATGGGGCTAGCGGGAGACGAACGCAGTATTTT.

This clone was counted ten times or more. The CDR3 region is CASSLPGADHGYTF. CDR3 nucleotides: TGTGCCAGCAGCTTGCCAGGGGCCGACCATGGCTACACCTTC. This chain links TRBV5-4 with TRBJ1-2; D is perhaps TRBD1 (6 bases). Germline V gives CDR1 SGHNT, CDR2 YYREEE (reference sequence). The V and J ends lost 1 base and 6 bases respectively, with 13 bases between them. The CDR3 spans 14 residues.

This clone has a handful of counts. The CDR3 loop is CASAVGRAHYEQYF. Written as DNA, the CDR3 is TGTGCCTCCGCGGTTGGGCGGGCACACTACGAGCAGTACTTC. The V and J genes are TRBV19 and TRBJ2-7; maybe TRBD2 (5 bases). V was pared by 11 bases and J by 3 bases, with 20 bases between. The CDR3 has 14 amino acids. The germline gives CDR1 LNHDA, CDR2 SQIVND (reference sequence).

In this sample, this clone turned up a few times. The CDR3 spells CASSPGQSSTDTQYF. The CDR3 DNA reads TGCGCCAGCAGCCCCGGACAGAGCTCCACAGATACGCAGTATTTT. The rearrangement links TRBV5-1 to TRBJ2-3; tentatively, D is TRBD1 (6 bases). The CDR3 extends over 15 amino acids. Germline assignment: CDR1 SGHRS and CDR2 YFSETQ. V was shortened by 4 bases and J by 2 bases, with 14 bases between the two germline ends.

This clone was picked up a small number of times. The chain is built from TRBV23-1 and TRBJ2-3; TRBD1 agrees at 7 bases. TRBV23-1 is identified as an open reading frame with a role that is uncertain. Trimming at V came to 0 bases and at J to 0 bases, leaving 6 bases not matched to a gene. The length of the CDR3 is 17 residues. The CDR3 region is CASSQSDRAKSTDTQYF. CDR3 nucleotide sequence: TGCGCCAGCAGTCAATCCGACAGGGCGAAGAGCACAGATACGCAGTATTTT.

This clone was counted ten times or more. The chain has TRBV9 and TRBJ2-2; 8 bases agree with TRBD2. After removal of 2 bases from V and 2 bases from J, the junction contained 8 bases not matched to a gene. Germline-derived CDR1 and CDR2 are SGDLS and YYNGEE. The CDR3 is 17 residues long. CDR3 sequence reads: CASSVGSGGFNTGELFF. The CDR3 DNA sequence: TGTGCCAGCAGCGTGGGATCGGGGGGGTTCAACACCGGGGAGCTGTTTTTT.

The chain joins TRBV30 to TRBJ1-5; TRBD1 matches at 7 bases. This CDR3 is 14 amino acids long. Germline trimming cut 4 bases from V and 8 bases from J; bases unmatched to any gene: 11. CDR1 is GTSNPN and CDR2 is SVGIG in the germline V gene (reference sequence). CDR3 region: CAWTRQGGGEPQHF. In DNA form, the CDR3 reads TGTGCCTGGACCCGACAGGGAGGTGGAGAGCCCCAGCATTTT. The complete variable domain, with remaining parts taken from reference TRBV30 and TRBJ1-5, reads SQTIHQWPATLVQPVGSPLSLECTVEGTSNPNLYWYRQAAGRGLQLLFYSVGIGQISSEVPQNLSASRPQDRQFILSSKKLLLSDSGFYLCAWTRQGGGEPQHFGDGTRLSIL.

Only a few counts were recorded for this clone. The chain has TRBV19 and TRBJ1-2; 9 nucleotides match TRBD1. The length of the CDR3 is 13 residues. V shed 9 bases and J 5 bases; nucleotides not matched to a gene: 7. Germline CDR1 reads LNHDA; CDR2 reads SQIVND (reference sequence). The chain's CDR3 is CASGDRADYGYTF. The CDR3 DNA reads TGTGCCAGCGGGGACAGGGCCGATTATGGCTACACCTTC.